One and the same sample provided the 21 T cell receptor beta chains below, sequenced in a study of CD8 T cells in ankylosing spondylitis. TCRdb processed the 5' RACE reads anew with MiXCR; each CDR3 protein has one entry. The data contain more than 650,000 distinct CDR3 sequences, about 12% of them seen just once; the ten biggest clones take up 0.51%. Notes on the study in general: Among TCR beta sequences, a motif of about 8 highly homologous variants appeared characteristic of ankylosing spondylitis blood.

Antigens for these TCRs are unknown. The source material was blood, either unsorted or a sorted T cell fraction (not recorded which). These receptors originate from a male donor with ankylosing spondylitis.

In DNA form, the CDR3 reads TGTGCCAGCAGCTTAGCGCTATCTAGCGGGAGACGGGAGCAGTACTTC. It yields the protein CASSLALSSGRREQYF. This sequence joins TRBV7-2 and TRBJ2-7; 10 positions match TRBD2. Trimming took 0 bases from V and 7 from J; bases not matched to a gene: 9. The CDR3 has 16 amino acids. Germline assignment: CDR1 SGHTA and CDR2 FQGNSA.

The CDR3: CASSQTLRGLGETQYF. For the CDR3, the DNA is TGTGCCAGCAGCCAAACTCTCAGGGGGCTTGGAGAGACCCAGTACTTC. The chain joins TRBV4-2 to TRBJ2-5; TRBD1 aligns across 8 bases. There are 16 residues in the CDR3. Per germline, CDR1 LGHNA and CDR2 YNFKEQ. The V gene end was trimmed by 2 bases and the J gene end by 4 bases; junction bases not matched to a gene: 9.

The V call is TRBV29-1, the J call TRBJ2-1, with D tentatively TRBD2 (5 bases). V lost 4 bases and J 6 bases, leaving 13 bases between the germline ends. Germline CDR1 SQVTM, CDR2 ANQGSEA. CDR3 length equals 13 residues. The CDR3 sequence is CSVGTRVGNEQFF. For the CDR3, the DNA is TGCAGCGTTGGTACTAGGGTCGGCAATGAGCAGTTCTTC.

V and J are TRBV28 and TRBJ2-7; unclear D gene. This CDR3 has 12 residues. V was clipped by 7 bases and J by 6 bases, with 13 bases between them. The V gene's germline CDR1 is MDHEN and CDR2 SYDVKM. The CDR3 DNA sequence: TGTGCCAGCAACCTCCTATGGGGCGAGCAGTACTTC. This sequence encodes CASNLLWGEQYF. Drawing the rest from reference TRBV28 and TRBJ2-7, the complete variable domain is DVKVTQSSRYLVKRTGEKVFLECVQDMDHENMFWYRQDPGLGLRLIYFSYDVKMKEKGDIPEGYSVSREKKERFSLILESASTNQTSMYLCASNLLWGEQYFGPGTRLTVT.

The chain employs TRBV18 and TRBJ2-5; D may correspond to TRBD1 or TRBD2 (5 bases each). The CDR3 runs to 16 residues. Per the germline V gene, CDR1 is KGHSH and CDR2 is LQKENI. Trimming took 4 bases from V and 4 from J, leaving 19 bases between them. CDR3 residues: CASSQGNGGVGETQYF. CDR3 sequence (DNA): TGTGCCAGCTCACAAGGAAATGGGGGAGTTGGAGAGACCCAGTACTTC.

This chain connects TRBV5-1 to TRBJ2-3; 7 bases align to TRBD1. V lost 4 bases and J lost 4; bases outside the gene matches: 12. This CDR3 comprises 16 residues. Germline-derived CDR1 and CDR2 are SGHRS and YFSETQ. In DNA form, the CDR3 reads TGCGCCAGCAGCCAACGACGATTACAGGGGTCAGATACGCAGTATTTT. It translates to CASSQRRLQGSDTQYF.

This chain connects TRBV4-3 to TRBJ1-1; the D gene is possibly TRBD1 (6 bases). Germline V lookup: CDR1 LGHNA, CDR2 YSLEER. Deletions cut 0 bases from V and 4 bases from J, with 12 bases between. The CDR3 runs 15 residues. The CDR3 DNA follows: TGCGCCAGCAGCCAAGAGCCGGGGGCGGTCACTGAAGCTTTCTTT. Translating gives CASSQEPGAVTEAFF.

This clonotype was picked up a small number of times. The chain is built from TRBV5-1 and TRBJ1-2; a possible D gene is TRBD1 (6 bases). V lost 0 bases to trimming and J lost 2 bases, with 8 bases between them. CDR1 is SGHRS and CDR2 is YFSETQ in the germline V gene. The CDR3 sequence is 14 residues long. The CDR3 sequence is CASSLEDSNYGYTF. The CDR3 region has the DNA TGCGCCAGCAGCTTGGAGGACAGCAACTATGGCTACACCTTC.

The chain recombines TRBV2 with TRBJ2-7, with 8 bases lining up with TRBD1. Losses at the gene ends were 5 bases for V and 4 bases for J; bases not matched to a gene: 4. The CDR3 runs to 13 residues. Germline assignment: CDR1 SNHLY and CDR2 FYNNEI. CDR3 sequence reads: CASSWTGIYEQYF. Here the CDR3 DNA reads TGTGCCAGCAGTTGGACAGGGATTTACGAGCAGTACTTC.

This clonotype was observed many times. V and J are TRBV7-2 and TRBJ2-1; 7 bases fit TRBD2. The ends lost 2 bases at V and 6 bases at J; junction bases unmatched: 1. The CDR3 spans 13 residues. Germline V gene lookup returns CDR1 SGHTA and CDR2 FQGNSA. This CDR3 reads CASSLRTSNEQFF. DNA for the CDR3: TGTGCCAGCAGCTTACGGACTAGCAATGAGCAGTTCTTC.

To note about this clonotype: At one end, the junction sequence differs from germline, possibly due to a read error. The chain combines TRBV7-7 with TRBJ2-5; 7 bases fit TRBD2. Germline V gene lookup returns CDR1 SSHAT and CDR2 FNYEAQ (reference sequence). The CDR3 consists of 14 residues. The CDR3 reads CASSPRDYILTQYF. The DNA for the CDR3 is TGTGCTAGCAGCCCCCGGGACTACATATTGACCCAGTACTTC.

This clonotype came up a few times. The chain employs TRBV6-1 and TRBJ2-1, with 9 bases lining up with TRBD2. The ends lost 5 bases at V and 8 bases at J; junction bases unmatched: 10. This CDR3 region has 15 residues. The germline V gene has CDR1 MNHNS and CDR2 SASEGT. The CDR3 DNA sequence: TGTGCCAGCAGTCCCCCCAGCGGGGGGATCTATGAGCAGTTCTTC. Translating gives CASSPPSGGIYEQFF.

In DNA, the CDR3 is TGTGCCAGCAGCACCCGGACATCCATGAACACTGAAGCTTTCTTT. Translated: CASSTRTSMNTEAFF. The rearrangement joins TRBV5-5 to TRBJ1-1; D is possibly TRBD1 (5 bases). V gave up 4 bases and J gave up 0 bases, with 13 bases separating them. CDR3 length: 15 residues. The germline V gene has CDR1 SGHKS and CDR2 YYEKEE (reference sequence).

This clonotype has a handful of counts. The J gene is TRBJ1-2, the V gene TRBV10-3; 7 bases are shared with TRBD1. V lost 10 bases, J lost 8 bases, and 10 bases stayed unmatched. The CDR3 runs 12 residues. Germline loops: CDR1 ENHRY, CDR2 SYGVKD. CDR3 coding DNA: TGTGCCACCCAGACAGGGCGCTACGGCTACACCTTC. Translation gives CATQTGRYGYTF.

The chain employs TRBV4-3 and TRBJ2-7, with TRBD2 matching 9 bases. The germline gives CDR1 LGHNA, CDR2 YSLEER. The CDR3 spans 18 residues. V was pared by 0 bases and J by 2 bases, with 11 bases of the junction left unmatched. The CDR3 DNA is TGCGCCAGCAGCCAAGATCTGGCACTAGCGGGCTTCCCCTACGAGCAGTACTTC. It is translated as CASSQDLALAGFPYEQYF.

This clonotype was observed a handful of times. The genes are TRBV4-2 and TRBJ2-3, with a possible D match to TRBD2 (5 bases). The CDR3 is 16 amino acids. Germline assignment: CDR1 LGHNA and CDR2 YNFKEQ. Trimming stripped 4 bases from V and 6 bases from J, with 20 bases between. The CDR3 sequence is CASSREAGLRGDTQYF. The CDR3, as DNA: TGTGCCAGCAGCCGAGAGGCGGGCCTCCGCGGGGATACGCAGTATTTT.

V gene TRBV5-5 combines with J gene TRBJ2-1, with D unresolved. Trimming stripped 2 bases from V and 4 bases from J, with 13 bases between. CDR3 size: 15 residues. The germline CDR1 and CDR2 sequences are SGHKS and YYEKEE (reference sequence). The CDR3 DNA is TGTGCCAGCAGCTTCAAAGGAGATCGGTACAATGAGCAGTTCTTC. Protein product: CASSFKGDRYNEQFF. The entire variable domain, with the rest obtained from reference TRBV5-5 and TRBJ2-1, is as follows: DAGVTQSPTHLIKTRGQQVTLRCSPISGHKSVSWYQQVLGQGPQFIFQYYEKEERGRGNFPDRFSARQFPNYSSELNVNALLLGDSALYLCASSFKGDRYNEQFFGPGTRLTVL.

This clonotype came up a few times. The V call is TRBV20-1, the J call TRBJ2-3; D is possibly TRBD1 (5 bases). V lost 3 bases, J lost 6 bases, and 16 bases lay in between. The CDR3 sequence is 14 residues long. Germline loops: CDR1 DFQATT, CDR2 SNEGSKA (reference sequence). The CDR3 sequence: CSARLGPPGDTQYF. DNA for the CDR3: TGCAGTGCTAGGTTAGGGCCCCCAGGGGATACGCAGTATTTT.

V and J are TRBV7-2 and TRBJ1-6, with D unresolved. The CDR3 has 14 amino acids. V shed 6 bases and J shed 5 bases, with 11 bases lying between them. Germline V gene data show CDR1 as SGHTA and CDR2 as FQGNSA. In DNA form, the CDR3 reads TGTGCCAGCAGTCCGCAATGGGATAATTCACCCCTCCACTTT. Translated, it gives CASSPQWDNSPLHF.

This sequence joins TRBV29-1 and TRBJ1-2; maybe TRBD1 (5 bases). The CDR3 spans 14 residues. The germline gives CDR1 SQVTM, CDR2 ANQGSEA. V was clipped by 7 bases and J by 9 bases, with 24 bases between them. CDR3 in amino acids: CSAAVPGSDISYTF. CDR3 DNA sequence: TGCAGCGCTGCAGTCCCAGGGAGTGATATCAGCTACACCTTC.

This clonotype came up many times. This sequence joins TRBV7-9 and TRBJ1-3; D is unclear. V was clipped by 3 bases and J by 4 bases, with 7 bases between them. The CDR3 runs to 13 residues. CDR1 and CDR2 (germline): SEHNR, FQNEAQ (reference sequence). The CDR3 reads CASSLVLGNTIYF. The CDR3, as DNA: TGTGCCAGCAGCTTGGTCTTAGGAAACACCATATATTTT.